This is a list of T cell receptor beta chains from one sample in a study of tumor and adjacent non-tumor tissue in lung cancer. Via MiXCR, TCRdb re-called the multiplex PCR reads, giving one row per CDR3 protein. The sample lists 60,000 or so distinct CDR3 sequences; about 61% were seen once. Input material: distant non-tumor lung tissue. The receptors come from a man aged 65 to 85 with non-small cell lung cancer. The CDR3 runs from the conserved cysteine through the conserved F or W. Fields, in order: clone size, V gene, D gene, J gene, CDR3 DNA, CDR3 protein. D genes are given only for firm matches. The size of a clone is reported for some rows only, either as once, few or many, or as a class for expanded clones.

many	TRBV5-1	.	TRBJ2-1	TGCGCCAGCAGCTACAGAGGCAATGAGCAGTTCTTC	CASSYRGNEQFF
.	TRBV11-2	TRBD2	TRBJ2-6	TGTGCCAGCAGCTCCTGGGGGGGTAGTTCTGGGGTCAACGTCCTGACTTTC	CASSSWGGSSGVNVLTF
many	TRBV5-5	TRBD1	TRBJ1-4	TGTGCCAGCAGCTTGTGGGTCCCGGGACAGTATCGGGAAAAACTGTTTTTT	CASSLWVPGQYREKLFF
many	TRBV4-2	.	TRBJ2-3	TGTGCCAGCAGCCAAGTAGCGTCGGCTACAGATACGCAGTATTTT	CASSQVASATDTQYF
many	TRBV30	.	TRBJ1-2	TGTGCCTGGAGTGTACTTGAGCCCGGGGGCTATGGCTACACCTTC	CAWSVLEPGGYGYTF
few	TRBV20-1	.	TRBJ2-7	TGCAGTGCTACCCAGGGTGGAAACGAGCAGTACTTC	CSATQGGNEQYF
.	TRBV30	.	TRBJ2-1	TGTGCCTGGACGGCTCACAATGAGCAGTTCTTC	CAWTAHNEQFF
few	TRBV2	.	TRBJ1-2	TGTGCCAGCAGTGAGACGGGTGGTGGCTACACCTTC	CASSETGGGYTF
many	TRBV5-1	.	TRBJ2-3	TGCGCCAGCAGCTTGCATACCGGCCTTAGCAAACCTACGCAGTATTTT	CASSLHTGLSKPTQYF
.	TRBV6-5	.	TRBJ1-2	TGTGCCAGCAGTTCGAACGACAGGTTCAATGGCTACGCCTTC	CASSSNDRFNGYAF
.	TRBV4-1	.	TRBJ1-3	TGCGCCAGCAGTCAAGGAGACCGTGGCCGCAACCTTCCTCGGGCCATATATTTT	CASSQGDRGRNLPRAIYF
.	TRBV30	.	TRBJ1-5	TGTGCCTCGAGTTTACAGGATCAGCCCCAGCATTTC	CASSLQDQPQHF
.	TRBV11-2	.	TRBJ2-5	TGTGCCAGCAGTTTAGGCCCCCTGGGGGAGGTTCAAGAGACCCAGTACTTC	CASSLGPLGEVQETQYF
many	TRBV6-5	.	TRBJ2-1	TGTGCCAGCAGTTTAGAAACCCCAACTTATGGGATATACAATGAGCAGTTCTTC	CASSLETPTYGIYNEQFF
many	TRBV11-2	.	TRBJ1-3	TGTGCCAGCAGCTTGGGCACGAGCTCTGGAAACACCATATATTTT	CASSLGTSSGNTIYF
.	TRBV10-2	.	TRBJ2-7	TGCGCCGGCATGGGAAGGAGTGACGAGCAGTATTTC	CAGMGRSDEQYF
many	TRBV30	.	TRBJ1-5	TGTGCCTGGAGTGTATTGGGTCGTCAGCCCCAGCATTTT	CAWSVLGRQPQHF
.	TRBV7-3	.	TRBJ2-3	TGTGCCAGCAGCTCCATAAACCCGATAGGGAGCACGGATACGCAGTATTTT	CASSSINPIGSTDTQYF
.	TRBV4-1	TRBD1	TRBJ2-2	TGCGCCAGCAGCCCAAACAGGGACAGGGCGCGCACAAACACCGGGAGGCTGTTTTTT	CASSPNRDRARTNTGRLFF
many	TRBV4-2	.	TRBJ2-3	TGTGCCAGCAGCCCGGGACTCGTCGAAGGTACGCAGTATTTT	CASSPGLVEGTQYF
.	TRBV5-1	.	TRBJ2-4	TGCGCCAGCAGCCACCCGTGTGCCAAGAACATTCAGTACTTC	CASSHPCAKNIQYF
few	TRBV4-1	.	TRBJ2-5	TGCGCCAGCAGCTTGCAGGGAACTTCCCCAGAAGAGACCCAGTACTTC	CASSLQGTSPEETQYF
many	TRBV4-1	TRBD1	TRBJ1-6	TGCGCCAGCAGCCTAACCGGGACAGCGAATTCACCCCTCCACTTT	CASSLTGTANSPLHF
.	TRBV6-1	.	TRBJ2-6	TGTGCCAGCAGTGGAGACATGCGCTCTGGGGCCAACGTCCTGACTTTC	CASSGDMRSGANVLTF
few	TRBV6-6	.	TRBJ2-2	TGTGCCAGCACCAATCCGGCTGGGAGCGCCTCCGGGGAGCTGTTTTTT	CASTNPAGSASGELFF
many	TRBV12-3/TRBV12-4	.	TRBJ2-2	TGTGCCAGCAGTTTAATATCCGGGGAGCTGTTTTTT	CASSLISGELFF
.	TRBV11-2	.	TRBJ2-1	TGTGCCAGCAGCCATCTAGCGTGGGTTAACAATGAGCAGTCCTTC	CASSHLAWVNNEQSF
few	TRBV28	TRBD1	TRBJ1-4	TGTGCCAGCGGCGGGACAGGGGGTTCGGAAAAACTGTTTTTT	CASGGTGGSEKLFF
.	TRBV28	.	TRBJ2-7	TGTGCCAGCAGACTCTGGACGGCTAGCTCCTATGAGCAGTACTTC	CASRLWTASSYEQYF
once	TRBV28	TRBD1	TRBJ2-7	TGTGCCAGTAGTTTCCTAACAGGGGGCAACGAGCAGTACTTC	CASSFLTGGNEQYF
.	TRBV18	TRBD1	TRBJ2-7	TGTGCCAGCCTGAGACAGGGGAGTTTCGAGCAGTGCTTC	CASLRQGSFEQCF
.	TRBV10-3	.	TRBJ2-1	TGTGCCATCAGTGAGTCGGGTGCCCGGGGCTACAGAGAGCAGTTCTTC	CAISESGARGYREQFF